This paragraph covers one TCR beta chain sequence. This sample is drawn from a study of T cells in Graves' hyperthyroidism and ophthalmopathy. Study overall: Peripheral blood collection took place at initial diagnosis, before any treatment.

The V end was cut by 4 bases, the J end by 2 bases, with 14 bases between. The CDR3 extends over 15 amino acids. The germline V gene has CDR1 SGHDN and CDR2 FVKESK. Patients counted as stable if ophthalmopathy did not develop within 18 months. The hyperthyroidism patients had all been newly diagnosed, and their disease duration was under 2 months. Their ages ranged from 18 to 65 years. What was amplified from RNA transcripts were TCR beta CDR3 regions. Using the HTBI primer set, a first-round RT-PCR was run on the TCR CDR3. TCRdb independently ran MiXCR on the multiplex PCR reads; one entry per CDR3 protein. Of fewer than 900,000 distinct CDR3 sequences listed, roughly 15% are singletons.

The V and J genes are TRBV14 and TRBJ1-2; no clear D. The TCR originated in a man younger than 30 with Graves' hyperthyroidism. The sample comprised blood. The CDR3 DNA follows: TGTGCCAGCAGCCGCAGTAGGTACAGCAACTATGGCTACACCTTC. This translates into CASSRSRYSNYGYTF.